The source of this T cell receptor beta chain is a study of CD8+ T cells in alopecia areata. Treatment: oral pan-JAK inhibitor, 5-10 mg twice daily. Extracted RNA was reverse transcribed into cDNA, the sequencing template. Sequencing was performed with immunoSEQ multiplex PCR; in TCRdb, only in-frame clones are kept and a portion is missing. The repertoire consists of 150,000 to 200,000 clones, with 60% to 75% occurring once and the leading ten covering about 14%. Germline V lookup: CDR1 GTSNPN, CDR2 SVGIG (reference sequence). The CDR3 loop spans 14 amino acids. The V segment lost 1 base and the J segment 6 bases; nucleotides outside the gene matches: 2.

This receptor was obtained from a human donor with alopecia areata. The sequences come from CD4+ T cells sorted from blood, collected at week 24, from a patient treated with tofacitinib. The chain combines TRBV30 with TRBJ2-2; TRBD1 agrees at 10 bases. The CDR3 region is CAWSAGTGAGELFF. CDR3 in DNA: TGTGCCTGGAGTGCCGGGACAGGGGCCGGGGAGCTGTTTTTT.